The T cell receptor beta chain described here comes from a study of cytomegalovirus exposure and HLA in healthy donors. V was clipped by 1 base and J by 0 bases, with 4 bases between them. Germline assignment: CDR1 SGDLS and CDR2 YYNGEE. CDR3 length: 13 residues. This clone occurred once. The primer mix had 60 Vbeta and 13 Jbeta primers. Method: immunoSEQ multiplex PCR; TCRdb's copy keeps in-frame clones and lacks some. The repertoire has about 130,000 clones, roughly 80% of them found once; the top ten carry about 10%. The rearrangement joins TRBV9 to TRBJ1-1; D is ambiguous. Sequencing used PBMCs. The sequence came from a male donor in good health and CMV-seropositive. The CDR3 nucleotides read TGTGCCAGCAGCGTATCTATGAACACTGAAGCTTTCTTT. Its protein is CASSVSMNTEAFF.